These 10 T cell receptor beta chains were all obtained from the same sample, sequenced in a study of control samples from healthy donors and cancer patients. TCRdb's table, derived via immunoSEQ multiplex PCR, lists solely in-frame clones and lacks some. The sample yields around 180,000 clones, 85% to 90% seen once. Sequenced input: blood. The receptor set was obtained from a woman in her 30s in good health.

This CDR3 is CASSLGGTSSYNSPLHF. The CDR3 region has the DNA TGCGCCAGCAGCTTAGGAGGGACGAGCTCCTATAATTCACCCCTCCACTTT. The V and J genes are TRBV5-1 and TRBJ1-6; tentative D call: TRBD1 (5 bases). Germline loops: CDR1 SGHRS, CDR2 YFSETQ. The V and J ends lost 2 bases and 0 bases respectively, with 12 bases between them. This CDR3 comprises 17 residues.

This clone occurred once. This CDR3 is also generated by other DNA sequences in the sample. V usage is TRBV27 and J usage is TRBJ2-5; the D is unclear. The CDR3 extends over 11 amino acids. The germline V and J ends were trimmed by 5 bases and 4 bases, with 5 bases remaining between them. In germline, CDR1 is MNHEY, CDR2 SMNVEV (reference sequence). The CDR3 sequence is CASSLGETQYF. In DNA form, the CDR3 reads TGTGCCAGCAGTCTCGGAGAGACCCAGTACTTC.

V gene TRBV13 combines with J gene TRBJ2-5, with D perhaps TRBD1 or TRBD2 (6 bases each). Germline loops: CDR1 PRHDT, CDR2 FYEKMQ (reference sequence). Trimming cost V 5 bases and J 5 bases, with 18 bases left between them. CDR3 length: 15 residues. This CDR3 reads CASSPRSGAVETQYF. As DNA, the CDR3 is TGTGCCAGCAGCCCCCGTTCGGGGGCAGTGGAGACCCAGTACTTC.

The chain recombines TRBV12-3 or TRBV12-4 with TRBJ2-2; 9 bases match TRBD1. V lost 4 bases, J lost 8 bases, and 2 bases stayed unmatched. This CDR3 is built from 13 residues. The CDR3 DNA reads as TGTGCCAGCAGTTGGGGACAGGGTGGGGAGCTGTTTTTT. Its protein product is CASSWGQGGELFF.

The chain has TRBV28 and TRBJ2-3; D remains ambiguous. The CDR3 is 14 residues long. Trimming left V 5 bases short and J 6 bases short, with 15 bases between. CDR1 and CDR2 (germline): MDHEN, SYDVKM. CDR3: CASSTPSGSDTQYF. The CDR3 region has the DNA TGTGCCAGCAGTACCCCTTCCGGCTCCGATACGCAGTATTTT.

This chain connects TRBV6-5 to TRBJ1-2, with 7 bases lining up with TRBD1. Germline V CDR1 and CDR2: MNHEY, SVGAGI. The CDR3 is 15 amino acids. V lost 8 bases and J lost 8; bases outside the gene matches: 17. The CDR3 reads CASQEGGAFTWGYTF. CDR3 sequence (DNA): TGTGCCAGCCAAGAAGGGGGCGCGTTCACGTGGGGCTACACCTTC.

The chain links TRBV27 to TRBJ1-6, with TRBD1 identical over 9 bases. The CDR3 is 13 residues long. Losses at the gene ends were 8 bases for V and 10 bases for J; bases not matched to a gene: 6. Germline CDR1 reads MNHEY; CDR2 reads SMNVEV (reference sequence). The CDR3 reads CASFPGQGSPLHF. DNA of the CDR3: TGTGCCAGCTTTCCGGGACAGGGCTCACCCCTCCACTTT.

The rearrangement uses TRBV15 and TRBJ2-1; maybe TRBD2 (7 bases). Trimming took off 1 base at V and 8 bases at J, with 15 bases between the two ends. Per the germline V gene, CDR1 is LNHNV and CDR2 is YYDKDF (reference sequence). The CDR3 is 15 amino acids. In nucleotides, the CDR3 is TGTGCCACCAGCAGAGTCGCGGGGGCCGGGCATGAGCAGTTCTTC. Encoded protein: CATSRVAGAGHEQFF.

The chain employs TRBV27 and TRBJ2-3, with D hard to call. The CDR3 spans 15 residues. Germline CDR1 is MNHEY and CDR2 is SMNVEV (reference sequence). V was cut by 5 bases and J by 1 base, with 13 bases left in between. CDR3 residues: CASSPSPWGTDTQYF. The CDR3, as DNA: TGTGCCAGCAGTCCCTCGCCATGGGGCACAGATACGCAGTATTTT.

Remarks on this clone: At the DNA level, this CDR3 is encoded by other sequences in the same sample as well. V and J are TRBV12-3 or TRBV12-4 and TRBJ1-1; D gene uncertain. The CDR3 covers 13 residues. V was cut by 3 bases and J by 5 bases, with 10 bases left in between. CDR3 nucleotides: TGTGCCAGCAGTTTGAAAGGGAATACTGAAGCTTTCTTT. Amino acids: CASSLKGNTEAFF.